These T cell receptor beta chains were read from a single sample in a study of blood T cell repertoires in COVID-19. Assay used: immunoSEQ multiplex PCR; TCRdb lists only in-frame clones, some missing. The repertoire holds approximately 280,000 clones, with roughly 91% as singletons. The sequenced material came from PBMCs or T cells enriched from blood (not recorded which). The receptors originated from a woman aged 60-75 years who had recovered from COVID-19. The CDR3 runs from the conserved cysteine through the conserved F or W. A D gene is named only where the DNA matches it firmly. Clone size is given for some rows only: seen once, a few or many times, or a class if the clone is expanded.

TRBV2	TRBJ2-3	NA	NA	CASKTGRNTDTQYF	TGTGCCAGCAAGACAGGGAGGAACACAGATACGCAGTATTTT
TRBV30	TRBJ2-3	NA	NA	CAWSVTGTRDTQYF	TGTGCCTGGAGTGTAACAGGGACGAGAGATACGCAGTATTTT
TRBV10-2	TRBJ2-5	NA	TRBD2	CASSEITSGRAWETQYF	TGCGCCAGCAGTGAAATTACTAGCGGGAGGGCCTGGGAGACCCAGTACTTC
TRBV2	TRBJ1-5	NA	TRBD1	CASTLEGAQPQHF	TGTGCCAGCACCTTGGAGGGGGCCCAGCCCCAGCATTTT
TRBV10-3	TRBJ1-3	NA	TRBD1	CAISADRGAGNTIYF	TGTGCCATCAGTGCGGACAGGGGAGCTGGAAACACCATATATTTT
TRBV7-9	TRBJ2-3	NA	TRBD2	CASLSGLAAADTQYF	TGTGCCAGTCTCAGTGGGCTAGCGGCGGCAGATACGCAGTATTTT
TRBV5-1	TRBJ2-1	NA	TRBD2	CASSFAPGGRAPHEQFF	TGCGCCAGCAGCTTTGCCCCAGGAGGGAGGGCCCCCCATGAGCAGTTCTTC
TRBV7-8	TRBJ1-4	once	NA	CASSQGIGQNEKLFF	TGTGCCAGCAGCCAAGGGATAGGACAGAATGAAAAACTGTTTTTT
TRBV30	TRBJ1-2	once	NA	CAWRSEGPNYGYTF	TGTGCCTGGAGGTCGGAGGGACCTAACTATGGCTACACCTTC
TRBV19	TRBJ2-7	few	TRBD2	CASSIETSGFSHSYEQYF	TGTGCCAGTAGTATAGAGACTAGCGGCTTTTCCCACTCCTACGAGCAGTACTTC
TRBV2	TRBJ2-5	NA	TRBD2	CASSAHPRSGNQETQYF	TGTGCCAGCAGTGCCCACCCCCGTAGCGGGAACCAAGAGACCCAGTACTTC
TRBV4-2	TRBJ1-3	NA	TRBD1	CASSHLPGQTSGNTIYF	TGTGCCAGCAGCCACTTACCGGGACAGACTTCTGGAAACACCATATATTTT
TRBV3-1/TRBV3-2	TRBJ2-7	NA	NA	CASSPNSVPVGQYF	TGTGCCAGCAGCCCCAATAGTGTGCCGGTTGGGCAGTACTTC
TRBV5-1	TRBJ1-2	NA	NA	CASSGTGLKDYGYTF	TGCGCCAGCAGCGGAACAGGTCTAAAGGACTATGGCTACACCTTC
TRBV5-1	TRBJ1-2	NA	NA	CASSLIQGNYGYTF	TGCGCCAGCAGCTTAATCCAGGGGAACTATGGCTACACCTTC
TRBV9	TRBJ1-2	NA	NA	CASSVLNYGYTF	TGTGCCAGCAGCGTTCTAAACTATGGCTACACCTTC
TRBV24-1	TRBJ1-1	NA	TRBD1	CATSDLGSDRGGSNTEAFF	TGTGCCACCAGTGATTTAGGGTCGGACAGGGGGGGTTCGAACACTGAAGCTTTCTTT
TRBV6-5	TRBJ2-2	once	TRBD1	CASIERDRGGELFF	TGTGCCAGCATAGAGCGGGACAGGGGCGGGGAGCTGTTTTTT
TRBV5-1	TRBJ2-5	NA	TRBD1	CASRDRVTQETQYF	TGCGCCAGCAGGGACAGGGTAACACAAGAGACCCAGTACTTC
TRBV10-3	TRBJ2-1	NA	NA	CAISPEGSYNEQFF	TGTGCCATCAGCCCGGAGGGCTCCTACAATGAGCAGTTCTTC
TRBV3-1/TRBV3-2	TRBJ1-6	few	NA	CASSQDRVRATPLHF	TGTGCCAGCAGCCAAGATCGAGTCAGGGCCACACCCCTCCACTTT
TRBV2	TRBJ2-3	NA	TRBD2	CASSDGTSVADTQYF	TGTGCCAGCAGTGATGGTACTAGCGTCGCAGATACGCAGTATTTT
TRBV11-3	TRBJ1-1	NA	NA	CASSLEAEAEAFF	TGTGCCAGCAGCTTAGAGGCAGAGGCTGAAGCTTTCTTT
TRBV7-9	TRBJ2-3	NA	NA	CASSPPRADTQYF	TGTGCCAGCAGCCCCCCCCGGGCAGATACGCAGTATTTT
TRBV3-1/TRBV3-2	TRBJ1-1	NA	NA	CASSPPYRNTEAFF	TGTGCCAGCAGCCCCCCATACAGGAACACTGAAGCTTTCTTT
TRBV5-6	TRBJ2-7	NA	NA	CASSFRASYEQYF	TGTGCCAGCAGCTTTCGCGCATCCTACGAGCAGTACTTC
TRBV2	TRBJ1-6	NA	NA	CASGGDNSPLHF	TGTGCCAGCGGGGGGGATAATTCACCCCTCCACTTT
TRBV30	TRBJ2-7	NA	TRBD2	CAWSFERGGPYEQYF	TGTGCCTGGAGTTTTGAGCGGGGGGGTCCCTACGAGCAGTACTTC
TRBV28	TRBJ1-2	NA	NA	CASEGNYGYTF	TGTGCCAGCGAGGGCAACTATGGCTACACCTTC
TRBV5-1	TRBJ1-2	NA	NA	CASSSGQRNYGYTF	TGCGCCAGCAGCTCCGGACAGAGAAACTATGGCTACACCTTC
TRBV2	TRBJ2-1	few	TRBD2	CAVGTSGRLNEQFF	TGTGCCGTCGGGACTAGCGGGAGGTTGAATGAGCAGTTCTTC
TRBV6-5	TRBJ1-4	NA	NA	CASSFRQSATNEKLFF	TGTGCCAGCAGTTTCCGACAGTCCGCAACTAATGAAAAACTGTTTTTT
TRBV30	TRBJ2-3	NA	TRBD2	CAWSWASGVSDTQYF	TGTGCCTGGAGTTGGGCTAGCGGAGTGTCGGATACGCAGTATTTT
TRBV21-1	TRBJ1-6	NA	NA	CASSKVDNWNSPLHF	TGTGCCAGCAGCAAAGTGGACAACTGGAATTCACCCCTCCACTTT
TRBV5-1	TRBJ2-1	NA	TRBD2	CASSLIAGARYNEQFF	TGCGCCAGCAGCTTAATAGCGGGGGCCAGGTACAATGAGCAGTTCTTC
TRBV18	TRBJ1-6	NA	TRBD1	CASSPVPPTGTAASPLHF	TGTGCCAGCTCACCGGTTCCTCCGACCGGGACAGCGGCATCACCCCTCCACTTT
TRBV16	TRBJ1-5	NA	NA	CASSQSSRGMSNQPQHF	TGTGCCAGCAGCCAATCGAGTCGGGGAATGAGCAATCAGCCCCAGCATTTT
TRBV20-1	TRBJ1-1	NA	NA	CSASAVKGEAFF	TGCAGTGCTAGTGCGGTCAAGGGGGAAGCTTTCTTT
TRBV24-1	TRBJ2-1	NA	NA	CATSGGGAGEQFF	TGTGCCACCAGTGGCGGTGGTGCGGGTGAGCAGTTCTTC
TRBV9	TRBJ1-2	once	NA	CASSAARGASYGYTF	TGTGCCAGCAGCGCCGCTCGGGGGGCAAGCTATGGCTACACCTTC
TRBV18	TRBJ1-4	NA	TRBD1	CASSPPRQGVNEKLFF	TGTGCCAGCTCACCCCCCCGACAGGGCGTCAATGAAAAACTGTTTTTT
TRBV5-1	TRBJ1-1	NA	NA	CASSLLQGLSSEAFF	TGCGCCAGCAGCTTATTACAGGGCTTGAGTTCTGAAGCTTTCTTT
TRBV27	TRBJ2-7	few	NA	CASSPQGSYEQYF	TGTGCCAGCAGTCCGCAGGGATCCTACGAGCAGTACTTC
TRBV2	TRBJ2-5	NA	TRBD1	CASSGGTGPETQYF	TGTGCCAGCAGTGGCGGGACAGGGCCCGAGACCCAGTACTTC
TRBV4-1	TRBJ1-4	NA	NA	CASSQQGRTNEKLFF	TGCGCCAGCAGCCAACAGGGCCGGACTAATGAAAAACTGTTTTTT
TRBV5-1	TRBJ2-3	NA	TRBD2	CAPSLAGGAGTDTQYF	TGCGCCCCCAGCTTGGCCGGGGGGGCGGGCACAGATACGCAGTATTTT
TRBV7-3	TRBJ1-5	once	TRBD1	CASSLTGGANQPQHF	TGTGCCAGCAGCCTAACAGGGGGGGCAAATCAGCCCCAGCATTTT
TRBV29-1	TRBJ2-7	NA	TRBD2	CSANGGGRDSYEQYF	TGCAGCGCCAACGGGGGGGGCAGAGACTCCTACGAGCAGTACTTC
TRBV12-3/TRBV12-4	TRBJ1-5	few	TRBD1	CASSYQGAQPQHF	TGTGCCAGCAGTTATCAGGGGGCTCAGCCCCAGCATTTT
TRBV2	TRBJ1-1	NA	NA	CASSSDMNTEAFF	TGTGCCAGCAGTTCTGACATGAACACTGAAGCTTTCTTT
TRBV11-2	TRBJ2-2	few	NA	CASSFAGTNTGELFF	TGTGCCAGCAGCTTCGCAGGGACTAACACCGGGGAGCTGTTTTTT
TRBV7-3	TRBJ2-1	NA	TRBD2	CASSLIAGGRTHNEQFF	TGTGCCAGCAGCTTAATCGCGGGCGGGAGGACCCACAATGAGCAGTTCTTC
TRBV6-1	TRBJ1-2	NA	NA	CASSESSQGIYGYTF	TGTGCCAGCAGTGAAAGTAGTCAGGGGATCTATGGCTACACCTTC